Each of the 13 T cell receptor beta chains below was sequenced from the same sample in a study of blood T cell repertoires in COVID-19. Repertoires were generated with immunoSEQ multiplex PCR, while TCRdb's copy carries only in-frame clones and drops some. The sample has fewer than 250,000 clones, about nine tenths seen once; the top ten hold over 1.5%. What was sequenced was peripheral blood. The receptors derive from a man between 65 and 85 years old with acute or convalescent COVID-19.

The chain has TRBV12-3 or TRBV12-4 and TRBJ1-2, with 7 positions matching TRBD1. V gave up 6 bases and J gave up 3 bases; unmatched junction bases: 4. CDR3 length: 13 amino acids. CDR3 sequence reads: CASRRQGDYGYTF. The CDR3 DNA sequence: TGTGCCAGCAGGAGACAGGGTGACTATGGCTACACCTTC.

The genes are TRBV27 and TRBJ2-3; 7 bases are a match to TRBD1. Germline CDR1 is MNHEY and CDR2 is SMNVEV (reference sequence). The trim removed 0 bases at V and 2 bases at J, leaving 2 bases unmatched. The CDR3 is made up of 15 amino acids. CDR3 loop: CASSLSTGHTDTQYF. CDR3 sequence (DNA): TGTGCCAGCAGTTTATCGACAGGGCACACAGATACGCAGTATTTT.

The chain couples TRBV6-6 to TRBJ2-5; possibly TRBD1 for D (6 bases). Germline-derived CDR1 and CDR2 are MNHNY and SVGAGI (reference sequence). The V and J ends lost 2 bases and 2 bases respectively, with 12 bases between them. The CDR3 covers 15 residues. CDR3 region: CASSYTAGVQETQYF. The CDR3 bases are TGTGCCAGCAGTTACACCGCAGGGGTTCAAGAGACCCAGTACTTC.

In the case of this clone: The sample has other DNA sequences that encode this CDR3 too. The chain joins TRBV19 to TRBJ1-1; the D is unclear. Per the germline V gene, CDR1 is LNHDA and CDR2 is SQIVND (reference sequence). The CDR3 is 13 residues long. V lost 9 bases, J lost 0 bases, and 11 bases lay in between. The CDR3 sequence: CASRDTVNTEAFF. The DNA for the CDR3 is TGTGCCAGCAGAGACACAGTGAACACTGAAGCTTTCTTT.

The V and J genes are TRBV9 and TRBJ1-5; no clear D gene. This CDR3 is 15 amino acids long. The V end lost 0 bases, the J end lost 7 bases, and 14 bases lay between the germline ends. Germline V lookup: CDR1 SGDLS, CDR2 YYNGEE. The CDR3 coding sequence is TGTGCCAGCAGCGTAGCGGGGATAGCAGGACAGCCCCAGCATTTT. Its translation: CASSVAGIAGQPQHF. The variable domain in full, completed from reference TRBV9 and TRBJ1-5, reads DSGVTQTPKHLITATGQRVTLRCSPRSGDLSVYWYQQSLDQGLQFLIQYYNGEERAKGNILERFSAQQFPDLHSELNLSSLELGDSALYFCASSVAGIAGQPQHFGDGTRLSIL.

This rearrangement joins TRBV2 to TRBJ2-1, with 9 positions matching TRBD2. This CDR3 has 15 amino acids. Per germline, CDR1 SNHLY and CDR2 FYNNEI. The junction had 14 bases not matched to a gene; V was cut back by 10 bases and J by 7 bases. DNA of the CDR3: TGTGCCAAAGACCCCCAGCGGGAGGCCGGGAATGAGCAGTTCTTC. It yields the protein CAKDPQREAGNEQFF.

This clone occurred once. The same CDR3 arises from other DNA sequences in this sample as well. V gene TRBV7-9 combines with J gene TRBJ1-1; weak D call: TRBD1 (5 bases). Germline V lookup: CDR1 SEHNR, CDR2 FQNEAQ (reference sequence). The CDR3 sequence is 12 residues long. The V gene lost 6 bases and the J gene lost 4 bases, with 9 bases spanning the gap. Here the CDR3 reads CASSFDSTEAFF. The CDR3, as DNA: TGTGCCAGCAGTTTCGACAGCACTGAAGCTTTCTTT.

This chain links TRBV14 with TRBJ1-1; 7 positions agree with TRBD1. This CDR3 is built from 15 residues. From germline, CDR1 is SGHDN and CDR2 FVKESK. V was clipped by 4 bases and J by 2 bases; unmatched bases: 7. DNA for the CDR3: TGTGCCAGCAGCCCCGCACGAGGGGGCAACACTGAAGCTTTCTTT. The encoded protein is CASSPARGGNTEAFF.

This clone was found once. The V call is TRBV6-1, the J call TRBJ1-2, with D perhaps matching TRBD1 (5 bases). Germline loops: CDR1 MNHNS, CDR2 SASEGT. V lost 3 bases, J lost 0 bases, and 11 bases lay in between. This CDR3 has 15 residues. This CDR3 is CASSESLTANYGYTF. The CDR3, as DNA: TGTGCCAGCAGTGAGTCTTTGACAGCTAACTATGGCTACACCTTC.

This clone was detected only once. The V and J genes are TRBV30 and TRBJ1-5; no clear D. The CDR3 totals 13 residues. V was pared by 0 bases and J by 5 bases, with 8 bases between. The V gene's germline CDR1 is GTSNPN and CDR2 SVGIG (reference sequence). The CDR3 sequence is CAWSVSEDQPQHF. CDR3 bases: TGTGCCTGGAGTGTAAGTGAGGATCAGCCCCAGCATTTT.

V and J are TRBV6-5 and TRBJ1-3, with D perhaps matching TRBD1 (5 bases). This CDR3 spans 14 amino acids. Trimming took 5 bases from V and 2 from J, leaving 10 bases between them. The germline V gene has CDR1 MNHEY and CDR2 SVGAGI. The DNA of the CDR3 is TGTGCCAGCAGTAGGGACTTCGCTGGAAACACCATATATTTT. It codes for CASSRDFAGNTIYF.

This clone was recorded once. The V call is TRBV19, the J call TRBJ2-1; TRBD2 agrees at 10 bases. V dropped 5 bases and J dropped 1; count of bases not matched to a gene: 5. Looked up from germline, CDR1 is LNHDA and CDR2 is SQIVND (reference sequence). The CDR3 length is 16 residues. As DNA, the CDR3 is TGTGCCAGTAGTTCATTAGCGGGAGGATCCTACAATGAGCAGTTCTTC. This gives the protein CASSSLAGGSYNEQFF.

V usage is TRBV24-1 and J usage is TRBJ2-1; 9 nucleotides line up with TRBD1. With V trimmed by 4 bases and J by 7 bases, 13 bases remained unmatched. This CDR3 region has 17 residues. In germline, CDR1 is KGHDR, CDR2 SFDVKD. The CDR3, as DNA: TGTGCCACCAGTGAGGGGGGACAGGGCGTTACGAGGAATGAGCAGTTCTTC. As protein: CATSEGGQGVTRNEQFF.